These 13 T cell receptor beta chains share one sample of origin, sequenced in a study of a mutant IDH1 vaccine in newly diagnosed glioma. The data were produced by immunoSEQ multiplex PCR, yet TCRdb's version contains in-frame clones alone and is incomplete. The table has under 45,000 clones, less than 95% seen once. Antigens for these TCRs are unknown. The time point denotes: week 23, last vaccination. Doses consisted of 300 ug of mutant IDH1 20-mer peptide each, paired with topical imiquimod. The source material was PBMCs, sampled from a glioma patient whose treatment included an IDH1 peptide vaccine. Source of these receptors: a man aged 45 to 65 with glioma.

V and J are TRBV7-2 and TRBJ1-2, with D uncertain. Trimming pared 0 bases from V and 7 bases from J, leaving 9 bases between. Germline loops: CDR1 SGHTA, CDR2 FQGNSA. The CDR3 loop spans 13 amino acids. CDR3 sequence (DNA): TGTGCCAGCAGCTTAGCGCGATCACGTGGCTACACCTTC. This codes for CASSLARSRGYTF.

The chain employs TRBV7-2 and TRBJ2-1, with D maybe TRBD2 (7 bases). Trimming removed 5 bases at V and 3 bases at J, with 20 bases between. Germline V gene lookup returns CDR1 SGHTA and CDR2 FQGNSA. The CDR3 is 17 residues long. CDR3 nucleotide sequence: TGTGCCAGCAGCCCAATTAGTCGGGGGGCCATCTACAATGAGCAGTTCTTC. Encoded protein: CASSPISRGAIYNEQFF.

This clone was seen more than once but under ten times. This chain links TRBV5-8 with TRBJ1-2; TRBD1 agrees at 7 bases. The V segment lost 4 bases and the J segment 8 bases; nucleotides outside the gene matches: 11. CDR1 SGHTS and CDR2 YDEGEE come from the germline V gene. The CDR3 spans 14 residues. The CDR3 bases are TGTGCCAGCAGCCAACCGGGACAGCCTAGGGGCTACACCTTC. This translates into CASSQPGQPRGYTF.

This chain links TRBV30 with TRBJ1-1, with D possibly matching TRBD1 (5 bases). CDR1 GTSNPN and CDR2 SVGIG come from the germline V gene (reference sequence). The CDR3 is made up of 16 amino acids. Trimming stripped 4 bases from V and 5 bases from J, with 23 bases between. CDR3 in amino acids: CAWTRSQKSRGTEAFF. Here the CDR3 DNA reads TGTGCCTGGACTCGGTCTCAGAAATCACGGGGGACTGAAGCTTTCTTT.

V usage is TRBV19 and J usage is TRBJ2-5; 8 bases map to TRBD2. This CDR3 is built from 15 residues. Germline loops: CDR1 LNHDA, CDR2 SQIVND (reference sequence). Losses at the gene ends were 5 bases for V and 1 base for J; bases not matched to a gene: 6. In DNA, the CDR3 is TGTGCCAGTAGTCCCCGGGGGGGAACCCAAGAGACCCAGTACTTC. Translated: CASSPRGGTQETQYF.

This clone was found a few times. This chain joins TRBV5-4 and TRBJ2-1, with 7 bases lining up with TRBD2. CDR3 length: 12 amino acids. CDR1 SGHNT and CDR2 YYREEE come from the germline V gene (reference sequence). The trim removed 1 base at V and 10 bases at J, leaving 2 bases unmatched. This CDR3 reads CASSLWTREQFF. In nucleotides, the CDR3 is TGTGCCAGCAGCTTGTGGACTAGGGAGCAGTTCTTC.

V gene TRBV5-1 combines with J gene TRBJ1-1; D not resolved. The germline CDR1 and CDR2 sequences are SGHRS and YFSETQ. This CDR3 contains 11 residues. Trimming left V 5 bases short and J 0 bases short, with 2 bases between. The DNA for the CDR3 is TGCGCCAGCAGGATGAACACTGAAGCTTTCTTT. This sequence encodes CASRMNTEAFF.

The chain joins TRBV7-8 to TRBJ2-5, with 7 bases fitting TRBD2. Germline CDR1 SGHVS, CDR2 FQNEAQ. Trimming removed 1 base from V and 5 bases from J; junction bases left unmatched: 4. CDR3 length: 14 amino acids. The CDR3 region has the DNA TGTGCCAGCAGCTTAGGGAACGGGAGGGAGACCCAGTACTTC. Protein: CASSLGNGRETQYF.

For the CDR3, the DNA is TGCGCCAGCAGCCAGGACAGTTTCCCCGGAAACACCATATATTTT. Protein product: CASSQDSFPGNTIYF. The chain couples TRBV4-1 to TRBJ1-3; perhaps TRBD1 as D (6 bases). The germline V gene encodes CDR1 MGHRA and CDR2 YSYEKL. V shed 3 bases and J shed 4 bases, with 13 bases lying between them. CDR3 length: 15 residues.

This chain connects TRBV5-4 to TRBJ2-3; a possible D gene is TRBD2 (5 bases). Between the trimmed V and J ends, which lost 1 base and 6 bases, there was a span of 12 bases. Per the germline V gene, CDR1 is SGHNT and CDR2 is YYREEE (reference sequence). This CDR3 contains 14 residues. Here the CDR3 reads CASSLIGNKDTQYF. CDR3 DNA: TGTGCCAGCAGCTTGATCGGGAATAAGGATACGCAGTATTTT.

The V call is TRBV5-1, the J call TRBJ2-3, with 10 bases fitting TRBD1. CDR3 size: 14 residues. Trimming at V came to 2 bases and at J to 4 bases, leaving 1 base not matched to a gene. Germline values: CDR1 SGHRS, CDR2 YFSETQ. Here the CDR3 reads CASSFGQGADTQYF. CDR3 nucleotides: TGCGCCAGCAGCTTCGGACAGGGGGCAGATACGCAGTATTTT.

Written as DNA, the CDR3 is TGCAGCGTGCACAGGGGCACTGAAGCTTTCTTT. Its protein is CSVHRGTEAFF. The chain has TRBV29-1 and TRBJ1-1; 7 bases align to TRBD1. CDR3 length: 11 residues. Trimming at V came to 6 bases and at J to 4 bases, leaving 2 bases not matched to a gene. The germline gives CDR1 SQVTM, CDR2 ANQGSEA.

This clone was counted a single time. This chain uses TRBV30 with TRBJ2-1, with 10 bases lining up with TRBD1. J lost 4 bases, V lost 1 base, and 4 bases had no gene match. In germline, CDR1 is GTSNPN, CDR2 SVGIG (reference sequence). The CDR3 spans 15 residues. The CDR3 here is CAWSDGTGVYNEQFF. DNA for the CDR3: TGTGCCTGGAGTGACGGGACAGGGGTTTACAATGAGCAGTTCTTC.